Listed below are T cell receptor beta chains from one sample, sequenced in a study of cytomegalovirus exposure and HLA in healthy donors. Profiled with immunoSEQ multiplex PCR; TCRdb holds only in-frame clones, not every one. Of some 110,000 clones listed, 9% to 10% are singletons. Sequenced sample: PBMCs. The source of these receptors is a young man in good health and CMV-seronegative. Both conserved end residues are part of each CDR3. A D gene is named only where the DNA matches it firmly. For some rows the clone size is stated as once, few or many, or as a class when expanded; others skip it.

j_call	d_call	clone_size	v_call	cdr3_aa	cdr3_nt
TRBJ2-3	-	-	TRBV10-3	CAISSRGSTDTQYF	TGTGCCATCAGTTCCAGGGGAAGCACAGATACGCAGTATTTT
TRBJ1-1	TRBD1	few	TRBV5-4	CASSSTTGGYTEAFF	TGTGCCAGCAGCTCGACGACAGGGGGCTATACTGAAGCTTTCTTT
TRBJ2-7	-	few	TRBV6-6	CASSAGPSYEQYF	TGTGCCAGCAGCGCTGGGCCTTCCTACGAGCAGTACTTC
TRBJ2-1	TRBD1	-	TRBV5-5	CASSFDRVTNNEQFF	TGTGCCAGCAGTTTTGACAGGGTCACGAACAATGAGCAGTTCTTC
TRBJ2-2	TRBD2	few	TRBV9	CASSVGPGGDGELFF	TGTGCCAGCAGCGTAGGGCCGGGAGGTGACGGGGAGCTGTTTTTT
TRBJ2-1	-	-	TRBV18	CASSDAGQSGNEQFF	TGTGCCAGCTCAGATGCGGGCCAGTCAGGCAATGAGCAGTTCTTC
TRBJ2-7	-	-	TRBV27	CASRGREQYF	TGTGCCAGCAGGGGCCGCGAGCAGTACTTC
TRBJ1-2	TRBD1	-	TRBV2	CASSGDREANYGYTF	TGTGCCAGCAGTGGGGACAGGGAAGCTAACTATGGCTACACCTTC
TRBJ1-2	TRBD1	-	TRBV7-2	CASSKDLTGGLGYTF	TGTGCCAGCAGCAAAGACCTAACAGGGGGTTTGGGCTACACCTTC
TRBJ2-5	TRBD2	-	TRBV25-1	CASSEWGGTETQYF	TGTGCCAGCAGTGAGTGGGGGGGGACGGAGACCCAGTACTTC
TRBJ1-1	-	-	TRBV6-5	CASSYIRGSEAFF	TGTGCCAGCAGTTATATCAGGGGATCTGAAGCTTTCTTT
TRBJ1-2	-	few	TRBV28	CASTSRGSSYTF	TGTGCCAGCACCTCAAGAGGGAGTAGCTACACCTTC
TRBJ1-3	TRBD1	few	TRBV5-6	CASSARTGAVVTIYF	TGTGCCAGCAGCGCCAGAACAGGGGCTGTTGTCACCATATATTTT
TRBJ2-2	TRBD1	-	TRBV25-1	CASSAGTGEVGELFF	TGTGCCAGCAGTGCCGGGACAGGGGAAGTCGGGGAGCTGTTTTTT
TRBJ2-7	-	few	TRBV27	CASSAQGGGAYEQYF	TGTGCCAGCAGTGCCCAGGGCGGAGGGGCCTACGAGCAGTACTTC
TRBJ1-5	TRBD1	few	TRBV28	CASSPRAGTGVILGNSNQPQHF	TGTGCCAGCAGTCCAAGAGCCGGGACAGGGGTTATCCTTGGGAACAGCAATCAGCCCCAGCATTTT
TRBJ1-2	-	-	TRBV12-5	CASGPQDFYYGYTF	TGTGCTAGTGGTCCCCAGGACTTCTACTATGGCTACACCTTC
TRBJ2-7	-	-	TRBV6-6	CAGARSYRAEQYF	TGTGCCGGTGCACGGTCCTACAGGGCGGAGCAGTACTTC
TRBJ2-7	TRBD1	-	TRBV10-3	CASRTGEHEQYF	TGTGCCTCTAGGACAGGGGAGCACGAGCAGTACTTC
TRBJ1-2	-	-	TRBV7-9	CASSLGVIVDGYTF	TGTGCCAGCAGCTTAGGAGTAATAGTTGATGGCTACACCTTC
TRBJ2-7	-	few	TRBV7-9	CASSQTDREDAYEQYF	TGTGCCAGCAGCCAGACCGACAGGGAGGATGCCTACGAGCAGTACTTC
TRBJ1-2	-	few	TRBV6-1	CASSTGRPGIYGYTF	TGTGCCAGCAGTACCGGGAGACCTGGGATCTATGGCTACACCTTC
TRBJ2-3	TRBD2	few	TRBV30	CAWIRLHSGGGDTQYF	TGTGCCTGGATTCGTCTCCATAGCGGGGGGGGAGATACGCAGTATTTT
TRBJ2-1	-	-	TRBV30	CAWSATAGYNEQFF	TGTGCCTGGAGTGCAACCGCAGGGTACAATGAGCAGTTCTTC
TRBJ1-6	TRBD1	few	TRBV5-6	CASSSTGARSYNSPLHF	TGTGCCAGCAGCTCTACAGGGGCCCGCTCCTATAATTCACCCCTCCACTTT
TRBJ2-1	-	once	TRBV7-2	CASSLESGSGEQFF	TGTGCCAGCAGCTTAGAATCAGGGTCCGGGGAGCAGTTCTTC
TRBJ2-3	-	-	TRBV7-2	CASGRSNLRADTQYF	TGTGCCAGCGGGCGAAGCAACCTCCGCGCAGATACGCAGTATTTT
TRBJ2-7	TRBD2	few	TRBV27	CASSPIAGDPHEQYF	TGTGCCAGCAGTCCTATAGCGGGAGATCCCCACGAGCAGTACTTC
TRBJ2-1	TRBD1	few	TRBV6-4	CASSDSKGLGTGPQFF	TGTGCCAGCAGTGACTCGAAGGGCTTGGGGACAGGGCCGCAGTTCTTC
TRBJ1-4	TRBD1	-	TRBV2	CASSGDRGLFF	TGTGCCAGCAGTGGGGACAGGGGACTGTTTTTT
TRBJ2-4	-	few	TRBV2	CASSERRGAKNIQYF	TGTGCCAGCAGTGAACGACGCGGGGCCAAAAACATTCAGTACTTC
TRBJ2-5	TRBD2	few	TRBV5-1	CASSMGLVGMETQYF	TGCGCCAGCAGCATGGGACTAGTTGGGATGGAGACCCAGTACTTC
TRBJ1-5	TRBD1	-	TRBV18	CASSPGDRGQPQHF	TGTGCCAGCTCACCAGGGGACAGAGGTCAGCCCCAGCATTTT
TRBJ2-5	-	-	TRBV30	CAWSVGGVQETQYF	TGTGCCTGGAGTGTAGGCGGGGTCCAAGAGACCCAGTACTTC
TRBJ2-7	-	few	TRBV7-7	CASSLPAANYEQYF	TGTGCTAGCAGCTTGCCGGCGGCAAACTACGAGCAGTACTTC
TRBJ1-1	-	few	TRBV5-1	CASSLYGMNTEAFF	TGCGCCAGCAGCTTGTACGGGATGAACACTGAAGCTTTCTTT
TRBJ2-2	TRBD1	few	TRBV2	CASQRTGANTGELFF	TGTGCCAGCCAGCGAACAGGGGCGAACACCGGGGAGCTGTTTTTT
TRBJ1-6	TRBD1	-	TRBV30	CAWTWTGESSPLHF	TGTGCCTGGACCTGGACAGGGGAGAGTTCACCCCTCCACTTT
TRBJ1-5	-	-	TRBV10-3	CAISDYRDQPQHF	TGTGCCATCAGTGATTACAGGGATCAGCCCCAGCATTTT
TRBJ2-3	TRBD1	-	TRBV7-3	CASSLQGAQDTQYF	TGTGCCAGCAGCCTACAGGGGGCGCAGGATACGCAGTATTTT
TRBJ1-2	-	few	TRBV6-5	CASSFDRIYGYTF	TGTGCCAGCAGCTTCGACAGGATCTATGGCTACACCTTC
TRBJ2-7	-	few	TRBV27	CASSSGTRGHRDEQYF	TGTGCCAGCAGTTCCGGGACACGAGGGCATCGGGACGAGCAGTACTTC
TRBJ1-3	-	few	TRBV9	CASSGSANTIYF	TGTGCCAGCAGCGGGAGCGCGAACACCATATATTTT
TRBJ1-5	-	few	TRBV28	CASSSPTGNQPQHF	TGTGCCAGCAGTTCCCCCACCGGGAATCAGCCCCAGCATTTT
TRBJ1-2	TRBD1	few	TRBV18	CASSGGTGTSSGYTF	TGTGCCAGCTCAGGGGGGACAGGGACTTCCTCTGGCTACACCTTC
TRBJ1-1	-	few	TRBV18	CASSPALGGTEAFF	TGTGCCAGCTCACCCGCCCTGGGAGGCACTGAAGCTTTCTTT
TRBJ1-1	TRBD1	-	TRBV9	CASSVGQGEMNTEAFF	TGTGCCAGCAGCGTAGGACAGGGAGAGATGAACACTGAAGCTTTCTTT
TRBJ1-1	-	-	TRBV10-3	CAIGEGGPEAFF	TGTGCCATCGGGGAGGGGGGGCCCGAAGCTTTCTTT
TRBJ1-4	TRBD1	few	TRBV18	CASSPKTGPNEKLFF	TGTGCCAGCTCCCCGAAGACAGGGCCCAATGAAAAACTGTTTTTT
TRBJ2-3	-	-	TRBV6-5	CASSPRQFGTDTQYF	TGTGCCAGCAGTCCTCGACAGTTTGGCACAGATACGCAGTATTTT
TRBJ2-3	-	-	TRBV5-6	CASGSTGRMGTDTQYF	TGTGCCAGCGGCAGTACAGGGAGAATGGGGACAGATACGCAGTATTTT
TRBJ2-3	TRBD1	few	TRBV30	CAWSTRQGADTQYF	TGTGCCTGGAGTACCAGACAGGGTGCAGATACGCAGTATTTT